This T cell receptor (beta chain) is drawn from a study of blood T cell repertoires in COVID-19. Study background: Whether acute or convalescent, the COVID-19 samples came from the United States, Italy and Spain. In each case, the material was cDNA or gDNA derived from T cells, B-cell-depleted T cells, or PBMCs.

The CDR3 consists of 16 residues. Germline V gene lookup returns CDR1 KGHSH and CDR2 LQKENI. The V segment lost 0 bases and the J segment 0 bases; nucleotides outside the gene matches: 3. In the original workflow: Reference gene primer amplification gave nucleated cell count estimates. Generated by immunoSEQ multiplex PCR, the TCRdb table keeps only in-frame clones and is missing some. V and J calls and clone size come straight from that table; D and trimming were deduced from the DNA. The table has about 63,000 clones, more than 85% seen once. This clonotype originated in a man between 45 and 60 years old with active COVID-19. The chain has TRBV18 and TRBJ2-3, with TRBD2 matching over 7 bases. The specimen sequenced was peripheral blood. CDR3 nucleotide sequence: TGTGCCAGCTCACCACCGGCTAGCGGTAGCACAGATACGCAGTATTTT. It is translated as CASSPPASGSTDTQYF.